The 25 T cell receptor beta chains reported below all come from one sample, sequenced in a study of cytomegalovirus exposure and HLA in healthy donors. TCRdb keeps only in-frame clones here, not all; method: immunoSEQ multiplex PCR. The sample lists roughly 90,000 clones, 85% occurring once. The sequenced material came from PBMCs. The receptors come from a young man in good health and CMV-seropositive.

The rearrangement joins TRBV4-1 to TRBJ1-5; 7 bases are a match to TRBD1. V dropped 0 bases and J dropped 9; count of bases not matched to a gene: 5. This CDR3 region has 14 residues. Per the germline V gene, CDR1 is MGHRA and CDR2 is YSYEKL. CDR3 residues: CASSQEAGGLPQHF. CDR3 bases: TGCGCCAGCAGCCAAGAGGCAGGGGGTCTGCCCCAGCATTTT.

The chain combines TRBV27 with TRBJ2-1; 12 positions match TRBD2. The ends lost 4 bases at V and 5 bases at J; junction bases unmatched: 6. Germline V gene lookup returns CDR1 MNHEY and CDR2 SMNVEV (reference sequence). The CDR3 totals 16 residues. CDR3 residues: CASSSPPSGGDNEQFF. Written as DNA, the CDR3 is TGTGCCAGCAGTTCACCCCCTAGCGGGGGGGACAATGAGCAGTTCTTC.

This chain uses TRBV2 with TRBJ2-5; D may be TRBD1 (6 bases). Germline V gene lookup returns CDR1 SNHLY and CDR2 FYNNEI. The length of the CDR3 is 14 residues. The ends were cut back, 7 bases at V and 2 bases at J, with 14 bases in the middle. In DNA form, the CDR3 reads TGTGCCAGCACCCGACAGGCACTTCAAGAGACCCAGTACTTC. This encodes CASTRQALQETQYF.

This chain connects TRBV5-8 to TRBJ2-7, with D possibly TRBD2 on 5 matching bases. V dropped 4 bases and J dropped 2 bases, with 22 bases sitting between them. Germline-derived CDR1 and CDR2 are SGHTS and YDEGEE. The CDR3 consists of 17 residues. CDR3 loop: CASSPAPGTPFAYEQYF. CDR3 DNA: TGTGCCAGCAGCCCCGCCCCGGGAACACCTTTTGCCTACGAGCAGTACTTC. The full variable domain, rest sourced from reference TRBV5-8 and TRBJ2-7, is EAGVTQSPTHLIKTRGQQATLRCSPISGHTSVYWYQQALGLGLQFLLWYDEGEERNRGNFPPRFSGRQFPNYSSELNVNALELEDSALYLCASSPAPGTPFAYEQYFGPGTRLTVT.

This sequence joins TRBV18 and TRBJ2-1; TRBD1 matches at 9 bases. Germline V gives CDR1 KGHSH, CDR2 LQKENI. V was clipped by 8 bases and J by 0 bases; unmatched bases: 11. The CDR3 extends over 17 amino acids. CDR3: CASRGQGAGSSYNEQFF. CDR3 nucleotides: TGTGCCAGCAGGGGACAGGGAGCCGGTAGCTCCTACAATGAGCAGTTCTTC.

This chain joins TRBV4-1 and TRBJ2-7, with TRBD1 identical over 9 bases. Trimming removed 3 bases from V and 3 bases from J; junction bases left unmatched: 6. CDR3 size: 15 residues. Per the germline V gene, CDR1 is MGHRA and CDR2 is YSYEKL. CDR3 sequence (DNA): TGCGCCAGCAGCCAGGGACGGGGACAGGGCTACGAGCAGTACTTC. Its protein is CASSQGRGQGYEQYF.

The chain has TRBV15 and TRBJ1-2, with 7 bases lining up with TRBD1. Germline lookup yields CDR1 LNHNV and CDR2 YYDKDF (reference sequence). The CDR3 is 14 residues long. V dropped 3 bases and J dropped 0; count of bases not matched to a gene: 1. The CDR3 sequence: CATSRGQPNYGYTF. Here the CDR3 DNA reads TGTGCCACCAGCAGGGGACAGCCTAACTATGGCTACACCTTC.

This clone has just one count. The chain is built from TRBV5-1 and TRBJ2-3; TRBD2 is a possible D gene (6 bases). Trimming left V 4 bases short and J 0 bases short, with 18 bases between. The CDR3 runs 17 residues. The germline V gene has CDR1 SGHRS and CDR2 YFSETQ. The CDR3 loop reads CASSQRRRGSSTDTQYF. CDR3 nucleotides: TGCGCCAGCAGCCAACGAAGGCGGGGCTCTAGCACAGATACGCAGTATTTT.

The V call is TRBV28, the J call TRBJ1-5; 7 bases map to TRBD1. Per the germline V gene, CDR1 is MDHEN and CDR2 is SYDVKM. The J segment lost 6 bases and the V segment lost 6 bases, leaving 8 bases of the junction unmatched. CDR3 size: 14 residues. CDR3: CASRSDRDTQPQHF. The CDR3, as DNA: TGTGCCAGCAGGAGCGACAGGGACACTCAGCCCCAGCATTTT.

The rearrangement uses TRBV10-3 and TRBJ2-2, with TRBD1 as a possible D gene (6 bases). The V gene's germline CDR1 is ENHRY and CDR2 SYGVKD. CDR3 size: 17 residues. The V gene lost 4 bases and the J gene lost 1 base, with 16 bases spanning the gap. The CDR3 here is CAISGSPGHLNTGELFF. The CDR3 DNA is TGTGCCATCAGTGGATCCCCGGGACACCTGAACACCGGGGAGCTGTTTTTT.

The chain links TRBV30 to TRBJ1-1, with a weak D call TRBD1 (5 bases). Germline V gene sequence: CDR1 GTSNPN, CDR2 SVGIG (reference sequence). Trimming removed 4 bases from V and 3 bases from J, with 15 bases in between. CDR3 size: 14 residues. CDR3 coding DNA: TGTGCCTGGACTGGGGCCAGGCGTGACACTGAAGCTTTCTTT. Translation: CAWTGARRDTEAFF.

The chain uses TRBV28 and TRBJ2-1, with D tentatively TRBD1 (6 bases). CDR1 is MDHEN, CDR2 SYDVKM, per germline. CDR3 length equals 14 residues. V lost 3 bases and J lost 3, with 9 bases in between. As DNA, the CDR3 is TGTGCCAGCAGTTTGACAGGCCTCTACAATGAGCAGTTCTTC. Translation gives CASSLTGLYNEQFF. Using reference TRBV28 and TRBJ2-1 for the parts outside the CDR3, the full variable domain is DVKVTQSSRYLVKRTGEKVFLECVQDMDHENMFWYRQDPGLGLRLIYFSYDVKMKEKGDIPEGYSVSREKKERFSLILESASTNQTSMYLCASSLTGLYNEQFFGPGTRLTVL.

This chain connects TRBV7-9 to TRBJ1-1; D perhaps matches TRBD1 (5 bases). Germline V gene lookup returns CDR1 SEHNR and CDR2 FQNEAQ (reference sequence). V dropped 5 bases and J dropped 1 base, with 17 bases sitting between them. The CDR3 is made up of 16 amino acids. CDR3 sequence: CASSPPSGPSNTEAFF. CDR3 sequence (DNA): TGTGCCAGCAGCCCCCCCTCAGGGCCCTCGAACACTGAAGCTTTCTTT.

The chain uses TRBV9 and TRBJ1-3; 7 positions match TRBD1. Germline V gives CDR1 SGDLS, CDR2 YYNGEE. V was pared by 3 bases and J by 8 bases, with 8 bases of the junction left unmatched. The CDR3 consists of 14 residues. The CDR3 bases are TGTGCCAGCAGCGCTCAGGGGGAGGCGCACACCATATATTTT. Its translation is CASSAQGEAHTIYF.

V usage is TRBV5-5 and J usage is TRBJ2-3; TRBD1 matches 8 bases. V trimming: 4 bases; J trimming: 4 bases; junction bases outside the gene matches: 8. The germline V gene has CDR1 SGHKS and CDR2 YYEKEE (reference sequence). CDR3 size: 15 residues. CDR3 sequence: CASSTRQGIADTQYF. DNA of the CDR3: TGTGCCAGCAGCACTCGACAGGGGATCGCAGATACGCAGTATTTT.

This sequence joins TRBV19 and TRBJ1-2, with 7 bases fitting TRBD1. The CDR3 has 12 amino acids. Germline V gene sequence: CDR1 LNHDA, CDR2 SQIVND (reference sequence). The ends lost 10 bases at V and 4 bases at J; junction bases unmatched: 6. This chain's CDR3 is CATRWTGYGYTF. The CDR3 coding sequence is TGTGCCACCCGATGGACAGGCTATGGCTACACCTTC.

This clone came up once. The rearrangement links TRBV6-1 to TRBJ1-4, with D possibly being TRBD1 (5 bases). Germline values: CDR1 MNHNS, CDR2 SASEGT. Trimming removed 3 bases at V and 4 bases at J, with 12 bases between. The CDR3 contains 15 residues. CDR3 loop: CASSDWGVGNEKLFF. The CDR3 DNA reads TGTGCCAGCAGTGATTGGGGGGTGGGTAATGAAAAACTGTTTTTT.

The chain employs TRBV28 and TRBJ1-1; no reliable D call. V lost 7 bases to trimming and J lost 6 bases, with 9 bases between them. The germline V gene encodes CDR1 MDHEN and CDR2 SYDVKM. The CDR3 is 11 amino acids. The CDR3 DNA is TGTGCCAGCATGAATGCAGCTGAAGCTTTCTTT. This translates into CASMNAAEAFF.

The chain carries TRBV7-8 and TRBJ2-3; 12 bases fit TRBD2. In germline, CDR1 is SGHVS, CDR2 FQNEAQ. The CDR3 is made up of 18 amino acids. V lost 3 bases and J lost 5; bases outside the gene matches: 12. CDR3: CASSFRLAGERSGDTQYF. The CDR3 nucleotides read TGTGCCAGCAGCTTCAGACTAGCGGGAGAACGGTCCGGAGATACGCAGTATTTT. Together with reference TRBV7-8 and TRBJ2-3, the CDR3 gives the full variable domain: GAGVSQSPRYKVAKRGQDVALRCDPISGHVSLFWYQQALGQGPEFLTYFQNEAQLDKSGLPSDRFFAERPEGSVSTLKIQRTQQEDSAVYLCASSFRLAGERSGDTQYFGPGTRLTVL.

The CDR3: CASSRIDRAAEAFF. CDR3 sequence (DNA): TGTGCCAGCTCAAGAATTGACAGGGCGGCTGAAGCTTTCTTT. The chain links TRBV18 to TRBJ1-1, with 7 positions matching TRBD1. After removal of 5 bases from V and 6 bases from J, the junction contained 9 bases not matched to a gene. Germline CDR1 KGHSH, CDR2 LQKENI. The CDR3 extends over 14 amino acids.

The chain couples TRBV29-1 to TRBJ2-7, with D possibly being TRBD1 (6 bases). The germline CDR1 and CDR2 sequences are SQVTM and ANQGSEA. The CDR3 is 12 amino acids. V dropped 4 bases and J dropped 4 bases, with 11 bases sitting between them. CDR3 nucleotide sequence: TGCAGCGTTGGCACCGACAGGTACGAGCAGTACTTC. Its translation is CSVGTDRYEQYF.

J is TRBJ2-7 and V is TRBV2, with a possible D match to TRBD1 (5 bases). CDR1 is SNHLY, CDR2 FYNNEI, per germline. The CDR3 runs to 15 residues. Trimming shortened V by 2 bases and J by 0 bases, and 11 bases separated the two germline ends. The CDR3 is CASSEWGQISYEQYF. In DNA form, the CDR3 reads TGTGCCAGCAGTGAATGGGGCCAAATCTCCTACGAGCAGTACTTC.

CDR3 in DNA: TGCAGCGCTCTGAGCGGGAGCTCCTACAATGAGCAGTTCTTC. Protein: CSALSGSSYNEQFF. The rearrangement links TRBV29-1 to TRBJ2-1, with 8 bases fitting TRBD2. This CDR3 region has 14 residues. The germline V gene encodes CDR1 SQVTM and CDR2 ANQGSEA. V gave up 7 bases and J gave up 0 bases; unmatched junction bases: 5.

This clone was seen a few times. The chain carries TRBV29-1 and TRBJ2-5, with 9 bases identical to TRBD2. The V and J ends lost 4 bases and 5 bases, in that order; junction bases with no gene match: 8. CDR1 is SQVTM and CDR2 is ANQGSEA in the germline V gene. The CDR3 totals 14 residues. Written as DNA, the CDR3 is TGCAGCGTTGTCGGGGCGGGAGGGGGCGAGACCCAGTACTTC. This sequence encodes CSVVGAGGGETQYF.

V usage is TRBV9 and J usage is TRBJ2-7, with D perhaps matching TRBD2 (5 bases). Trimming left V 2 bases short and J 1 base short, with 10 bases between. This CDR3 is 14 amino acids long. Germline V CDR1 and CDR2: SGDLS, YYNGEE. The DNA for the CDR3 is TGTGCCAGCAGCGTGGGAGCGGAGTCCTACGAGCAGTACTTC. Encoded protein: CASSVGAESYEQYF. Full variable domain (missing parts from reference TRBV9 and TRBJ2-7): DSGVTQTPKHLITATGQRVTLRCSPRSGDLSVYWYQQSLDQGLQFLIQYYNGEERAKGNILERFSAQQFPDLHSELNLSSLELGDSALYFCASSVGAESYEQYFGPGTRLTVT.